This T cell receptor beta chain was captured in a study of shared clonotypes between healthy human individuals. Across the whole study: Researchers drew samples from a couple of women and a few men aged 18 to 49.

Trimming took 2 bases from V and 4 from J, leaving 6 bases between them. CDR3 size: 14 residues. Germline V lookup: CDR1 MNHEY, CDR2 SMNVEV (reference sequence). Repertoires were generated with immunoSEQ multiplex PCR, while TCRdb's copy carries only in-frame clones and drops some. The sample shows around 720,000 clones, 55% to 85% of them seen only once. The clonotype comes from a woman aged 30 to 39 in good health. The source material was memory CD4+ T cells sorted from blood. Subset of the sample: CD45RA-negative fraction. The V call is TRBV27, the J call TRBJ1-6; D remains ambiguous. CDR3 in amino acids: CASSLGLYNSPLHF. CDR3 coding DNA: TGTGCCAGCAGTTTAGGACTTTATAATTCACCCCTCCACTTT.